These 14 T cell receptor beta chains came from one sample sequenced in a study of T-cell memory formation after mild COVID-19. TCRdb passed the 5' RACE reads through MiXCR, listing each CDR3 protein once. The sample records approximately 350,000 distinct CDR3 sequences, roughly 13% being singletons. Material for sequencing was PBMCs or a T cell subset sorted from them (not recorded which). The origin of the receptors is a man aged 18-30 years who had mild COVID-19 (a few samples of this study predate the infection). Cell type and time point are not known.

The chain recombines TRBV6-2 or TRBV6-3 with TRBJ2-5; D might be TRBD1 (6 bases). The germline gives CDR1 MNHEY, CDR2 SVGEGT. The CDR3 totals 16 residues. Trimming stripped 0 bases from V and 4 bases from J, with 15 bases between. Here the CDR3 DNA reads TGTGCCAGCAGTTACTCCGAAGGGCAGGGGCCAGAGACCCAGTACTTC. Protein: CASSYSEGQGPETQYF.

This chain joins TRBV7-2 and TRBJ2-3; 7 bases fit TRBD2. CDR1 SGHTA and CDR2 FQGNSA come from the germline V gene. V shed 4 bases, J shed 4 bases, and the junction held 5 bases outside the gene matches. The CDR3 sequence is 14 residues long. CDR3 protein: CASSSTSPPDTQYF. The CDR3 DNA reads TGTGCCAGCAGCTCGACTAGCCCCCCAGATACGCAGTATTTT.

In this sample, this clonotype turned up a few times. V and J are TRBV7-9 and TRBJ1-1; unclear D gene. The CDR3 consists of 14 residues. V lost 3 bases and J 14 bases, leaving 22 bases between the germline ends. Germline assignment: CDR1 SEHNR and CDR2 FQNEAQ (reference sequence). CDR3 DNA: TGTGCCAGCAGCTTCGTGGGAGGGCCGAGTAGATCGTTCTTT. Translated, it gives CASSFVGGPSRSFF.

There are a few counts of this clonotype. The chain has TRBV24-1 and TRBJ2-1, with TRBD2 matching over 9 bases. Trimming at V came to 4 bases and at J to 5 bases, leaving 5 bases not matched to a gene. Per germline, CDR1 KGHDR and CDR2 SFDVKD. The CDR3 has 15 amino acids. CDR3 in DNA: TGTGCCACCAGTGAGGGAGCGGGGGGTAACAATGAGCAGTTCTTC. Protein product: CATSEGAGGNNEQFF.

The chain couples TRBV7-2 to TRBJ2-1; D perhaps matches TRBD2 (5 bases). The V and J ends lost 1 base and 5 bases respectively, with 9 bases between them. The CDR3 has 14 amino acids. Germline lookup yields CDR1 SGHTA and CDR2 FQGNSA. The CDR3, as DNA: TGTGCCAGCAGCTTAGTGCCGGAGGACAATGAGCAGTTCTTC. Translation gives CASSLVPEDNEQFF.

The chain employs TRBV27 and TRBJ1-1, with a weak D call TRBD1 (5 bases). The length of the CDR3 is 13 residues. Looked up from germline, CDR1 is MNHEY and CDR2 is SMNVEV (reference sequence). V lost 2 bases, J lost 8 bases, and 12 bases lay in between. Here the CDR3 reads CASSLGGASEAFF. The DNA for the CDR3 is TGTGCCAGCAGTTTAGGCGGGGCCTCCGAAGCTTTCTTT.

This rearrangement joins TRBV5-1 to TRBJ2-3; 10 bases agree with TRBD2. CDR1 is SGHRS, CDR2 YFSETQ, per germline. The trim removed 3 bases at V and 5 bases at J, leaving 12 bases unmatched. The CDR3 contains 17 residues. CDR3 DNA: TGCGCCAGCAGCTCTACACCTACTAGCGGGGAAAGAGATACGCAGTATTTT. Amino acid sequence: CASSSTPTSGERDTQYF.

This clonotype came up a few times. V is TRBV7-2 and J is TRBJ2-5; D gene unclear. The CDR3 contains 12 residues. Germline-derived CDR1 and CDR2 are SGHTA and FQGNSA. V was pared by 4 bases and J by 2 bases, with 5 bases between. This chain's CDR3 is CASSYLQETQYF. The CDR3 nucleotides read TGTGCCAGCAGCTACCTACAAGAGACCCAGTACTTC.

In this sample, this clonotype turned up many times. The V call is TRBV20-1, the J call TRBJ2-7; perhaps TRBD1 as D (6 bases). There are 13 residues in the CDR3. Germline assignment: CDR1 DFQATT and CDR2 SNEGSKA (reference sequence). V dropped 1 base and J dropped 3 bases, with 10 bases sitting between them. CDR3 region: CSARVTGFYEQYF. The CDR3 DNA is TGCAGTGCTAGAGTTACAGGGTTCTACGAGCAGTACTTC.

The chain is built from TRBV7-7 and TRBJ2-5; 14 bases agree with TRBD2. In germline, CDR1 is SSHAT, CDR2 FNYEAQ (reference sequence). This CDR3 comprises 15 residues. J lost 3 bases, V lost 5 bases, and 2 bases had no gene match. The CDR3 sequence: CASSTTSGGEETQYF. CDR3 nucleotide sequence: TGTGCCAGCAGCACGACTAGCGGGGGGGAAGAGACCCAGTACTTC.

This clonotype was observed a few times. This chain links TRBV9 with TRBJ2-3; TRBD2 matches at 7 bases. The ends lost 2 bases at V and 4 bases at J; junction bases unmatched: 7. The CDR3 totals 15 residues. The germline CDR1 and CDR2 sequences are SGDLS and YYNGEE. The CDR3 loop reads CASSVSGSPPDTQYF. In DNA form, the CDR3 reads TGTGCCAGCAGCGTTAGCGGGTCCCCCCCAGATACGCAGTATTTT.

This clonotype has at least ten counts. The chain joins TRBV5-1 to TRBJ1-2; no firm D call. From germline, CDR1 is SGHRS and CDR2 YFSETQ. V was pared by 0 bases and J by 3 bases, with 15 bases between. The CDR3 is 16 residues long. The CDR3 DNA sequence: TGCGCCAGCAGCTTGGGCGCGGTCGCATTTTACTATGGCTACACCTTC. Its translation: CASSLGAVAFYYGYTF.

This clonotype occurred many times. This chain connects TRBV3-1 to TRBJ2-3; TRBD2 matches 10 bases. Germline V gives CDR1 LGHDT, CDR2 YNNKEL (reference sequence). V lost 0 bases to trimming and J lost 7 bases; unmatched junction nucleotides: 10. The CDR3 loop spans 17 amino acids. The CDR3 DNA sequence: TGTGCCAGCAGCCAAGATCTCGGAGCGGGGGGGAAGAATACGCAGTATTTT. It encodes CASSQDLGAGGKNTQYF.

The gene calls are TRBV4-3 and TRBJ2-3, with TRBD1 matching 9 bases. With V trimmed by 0 bases and J by 5 bases, 3 bases remained unmatched. This CDR3 contains 15 residues. Germline lookup yields CDR1 LGHNA and CDR2 YSLEER. CDR3 sequence (DNA): TGCGCCAGCAGCCAAGAACCGGGACAGGGAGATACGCAGTATTTT. Protein: CASSQEPGQGDTQYF.